This is a list of T cell receptor beta chains from one sample in a study of Ad26.COV2.S vaccination and SARS-CoV-2 variants. The assay was immunoSEQ multiplex PCR, and TCRdb's table has in-frame clones only and misses some. The profile shows 510,000 or so clones, about 83% of them singletons. The starting material was peripheral blood, obtained in a trial of Ad26.COV2.S vaccine versus placebo. Receptors originate from a person between 18 and 60 years old who received the Ad26.COV2.S COVID-19 vaccine or a placebo. Each CDR3 is given with its conserved first and last residue. Each record gives: V gene, D gene, J gene, clone size, CDR3 length, CDR3 DNA, CDR3 protein. D genes are given only for firm matches. The size entry is marked missing in some rows and otherwise reads once, few, many or a size class.

v_call: TRBV7-9
d_call: -
j_call: TRBJ2-7
clone_size: many
cdr3_length: 14
cdr3_nt: TGTGCCAGCAGCTGGGGGACGGAATACTACGAGCAGTACTTC
cdr3_aa: CASSWGTEYYEQYF

v_call: TRBV7-6
d_call: -
j_call: TRBJ2-1
clone_size: -
cdr3_length: 14
cdr3_nt: TGTGCCAGCAGCTTTGCGGGAATCGGAAATGAGCAGTTCTTC
cdr3_aa: CASSFAGIGNEQFF

v_call: TRBV27
d_call: -
j_call: TRBJ2-7
clone_size: -
cdr3_length: 16
cdr3_nt: TGTGCCAGCAGTTTATCGATGACTGGACAGCCCTACGAGCAGTACTTC
cdr3_aa: CASSLSMTGQPYEQYF

v_call: TRBV7-9
d_call: TRBD2
j_call: TRBJ2-2
clone_size: -
cdr3_length: 16
cdr3_nt: TGTGCCAGCAGCCCGTGGAAGGGCGGGAGTAGCGGGGAGCTGTTTTTT
cdr3_aa: CASSPWKGGSSGELFF

v_call: TRBV5-1
d_call: -
j_call: TRBJ2-3
clone_size: -
cdr3_length: 15
cdr3_nt: TGCGCCAGCAGCTCTGAGGAGGGACCGAAGGGTACGCAGTATTTT
cdr3_aa: CASSSEEGPKGTQYF

v_call: TRBV7-9
d_call: -
j_call: TRBJ2-5
clone_size: few
cdr3_length: 12
cdr3_nt: TGTGCCAGCAGCTTATCACCCAGGACCCAGTACTTC
cdr3_aa: CASSLSPRTQYF

v_call: TRBV7-2
d_call: TRBD2
j_call: TRBJ2-7
clone_size: -
cdr3_length: 16
cdr3_nt: TGTGCCAGCACCCTCGTGGGGAGCGGGAGTTCGTACGAGCAGTACTTC
cdr3_aa: CASTLVGSGSSYEQYF

v_call: TRBV6-5
d_call: -
j_call: TRBJ2-6
clone_size: -
cdr3_length: 15
cdr3_nt: TGTGCCAGCAGTCCGACCATCTCTGGGGCCAACGTCCTGACTTTC
cdr3_aa: CASSPTISGANVLTF

v_call: TRBV5-1
d_call: TRBD2
j_call: TRBJ2-7
clone_size: -
cdr3_length: 15
cdr3_nt: TGCGCCAGCAGCTTGGGTGTACTAGCGGGAGCCGAGCAGTACTTC
cdr3_aa: CASSLGVLAGAEQYF

v_call: TRBV27
d_call: TRBD2
j_call: TRBJ2-7
clone_size: -
cdr3_length: 15
cdr3_nt: TGTGCCACCAACCCAGGGCTAGCGGGAGGAGGTGAGCAGTACTTC
cdr3_aa: CATNPGLAGGGEQYF

v_call: TRBV27
d_call: -
j_call: TRBJ1-4
clone_size: -
cdr3_length: 15
cdr3_nt: TGTGCCAGCAGTTTTAGGAGGGGCCCTGGGGAAAAACTGTTTTTT
cdr3_aa: CASSFRRGPGEKLFF

v_call: TRBV19
d_call: -
j_call: TRBJ2-3
clone_size: -
cdr3_length: 13
cdr3_nt: TGTGCCAGTAAAGGGCTCCCCACAGATACGCAGTATTTT
cdr3_aa: CASKGLPTDTQYF

v_call: TRBV19
d_call: -
j_call: TRBJ2-3
clone_size: -
cdr3_length: 16
cdr3_nt: TGTGCCAGTAGTATTACCCCTGGGCAGGGCACAGATACGCAGTATTTT
cdr3_aa: CASSITPGQGTDTQYF

v_call: TRBV9
d_call: -
j_call: TRBJ1-1
clone_size: -
cdr3_length: 15
cdr3_nt: TGTGCCAGCAGCGTAGAACCCTCCGGGAACACTGAAGCTTTCTTT
cdr3_aa: CASSVEPSGNTEAFF

v_call: TRBV19
d_call: TRBD1
j_call: TRBJ1-5
clone_size: -
cdr3_length: 13
cdr3_nt: TGTGCCAGTAGTCTAACAGGGGCTCAGCCCCAGCATTTT
cdr3_aa: CASSLTGAQPQHF

v_call: TRBV2
d_call: TRBD1
j_call: TRBJ2-2
clone_size: -
cdr3_length: 15
cdr3_nt: TGTGCCAGCAGCGGGACAGGGTTGAACACCGGGGAGCTGTTTTTT
cdr3_aa: CASSGTGLNTGELFF

v_call: TRBV13
d_call: TRBD2
j_call: TRBJ2-7
clone_size: -
cdr3_length: 15
cdr3_nt: TGTGCCAGCAGCGTCTGGACTAGCGCTCTGTCCGAGCAGTACTTC
cdr3_aa: CASSVWTSALSEQYF

v_call: TRBV7-8
d_call: TRBD1
j_call: TRBJ1-6
clone_size: once
cdr3_length: 14
cdr3_nt: TGTGCCAGCAGCGTCGGGACAGGGTTTTCACCCCTCCACTTT
cdr3_aa: CASSVGTGFSPLHF

v_call: TRBV7-2
d_call: -
j_call: TRBJ1-4
clone_size: once
cdr3_length: 11
cdr3_nt: TGTGCCAGCAGCGCCGGCCCTCGGCTGTTTTTT
cdr3_aa: CASSAGPRLFF

v_call: TRBV5-1
d_call: TRBD1
j_call: TRBJ2-1
clone_size: -
cdr3_length: 16
cdr3_nt: TGCGCCAGCAGCTTGGCTCTGGGACAGGGCGGCAATGAGCAGTTCTTC
cdr3_aa: CASSLALGQGGNEQFF

v_call: TRBV3-1/TRBV3-2
d_call: -
j_call: TRBJ1-6
clone_size: -
cdr3_length: 14
cdr3_nt: TGTGCCAGCAGCCAAGTCGCAGGGGACTCACCCCTCCACTTT
cdr3_aa: CASSQVAGDSPLHF

v_call: TRBV18
d_call: TRBD1
j_call: TRBJ1-4
clone_size: -
cdr3_length: 16
cdr3_nt: TGTGCCAGCTCATCCGGGACAGGGGTTCCTAATGAAAAACTGTTTTTT
cdr3_aa: CASSSGTGVPNEKLFF

v_call: TRBV28
d_call: -
j_call: TRBJ1-5
clone_size: -
cdr3_length: 13
cdr3_nt: TGTGCCAACCAGGGCCCTAGGGGCCAGCCCCAGCATTTT
cdr3_aa: CANQGPRGQPQHF

v_call: TRBV5-1
d_call: -
j_call: TRBJ1-1
clone_size: -
cdr3_length: 13
cdr3_nt: TGCGCCAGCAGCTTGGAACGGGCAACTGAAGCTTTCTTT
cdr3_aa: CASSLERATEAFF

v_call: TRBV19
d_call: -
j_call: TRBJ2-1
clone_size: -
cdr3_length: 15
cdr3_nt: TGTGCCAGCCATAGGGGGGGAAGCTCCTACAATGAGCAGTTCTTC
cdr3_aa: CASHRGGSSYNEQFF

v_call: TRBV16
d_call: -
j_call: TRBJ2-7
clone_size: -
cdr3_length: 13
cdr3_nt: TGTGCCAGCAGCCAAAACGTGGCTTCGGAGCAGTACTTC
cdr3_aa: CASSQNVASEQYF

v_call: TRBV6-5
d_call: TRBD1
j_call: TRBJ1-3
clone_size: -
cdr3_length: 15
cdr3_nt: TGTGCCAGCAGTAATTCACAGGGGTACGGAAACACCATATATTTT
cdr3_aa: CASSNSQGYGNTIYF

v_call: TRBV6-5
d_call: -
j_call: TRBJ2-7
clone_size: -
cdr3_length: 15
cdr3_nt: TGTGCCAGCAGTCCAGGGGGACTTTTCTCCTACGAGCAGTACTTC
cdr3_aa: CASSPGGLFSYEQYF

v_call: TRBV4-2
d_call: -
j_call: TRBJ2-7
clone_size: -
cdr3_length: 13
cdr3_nt: TGTGCCAGCAGCCAAGTAGACGGCTACGAGCAGTACTTC
cdr3_aa: CASSQVDGYEQYF

v_call: TRBV19
d_call: -
j_call: TRBJ1-1
clone_size: -
cdr3_length: 14
cdr3_nt: TGTGCCAGTAGTATTCAGACAACGAACACTGAAGCTTTCTTT
cdr3_aa: CASSIQTTNTEAFF

v_call: TRBV29-1
d_call: -
j_call: TRBJ2-5
clone_size: -
cdr3_length: 11
cdr3_nt: TGCAGCGTTGAAGATGGAGAGACCCAGTACTTC
cdr3_aa: CSVEDGETQYF